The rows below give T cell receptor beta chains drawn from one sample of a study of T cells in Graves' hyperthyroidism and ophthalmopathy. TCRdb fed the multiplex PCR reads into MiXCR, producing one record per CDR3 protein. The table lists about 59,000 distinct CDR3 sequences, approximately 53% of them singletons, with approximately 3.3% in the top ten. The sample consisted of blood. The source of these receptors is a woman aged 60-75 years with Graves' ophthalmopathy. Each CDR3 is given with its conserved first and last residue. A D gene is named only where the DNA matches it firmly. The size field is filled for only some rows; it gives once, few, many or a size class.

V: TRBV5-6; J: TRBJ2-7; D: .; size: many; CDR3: CASSLVPGVEYEQYF; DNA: TGTGCCAGCAGCTTGGTTCCGGGGGTGGAATACGAGCAGTACTTC
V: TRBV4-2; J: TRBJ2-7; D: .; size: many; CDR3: CASSEEISGGFYEQYF; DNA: TGTGCCAGCAGCGAAGAGATATCAGGCGGATTTTACGAGCAGTACTTC
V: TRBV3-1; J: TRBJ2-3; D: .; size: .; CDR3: CTSSQDWGDSSTDTQYF; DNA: TGTACCAGCAGCCAAGATTGGGGGGACTCCTCCACAGATACGCAGTATTTT
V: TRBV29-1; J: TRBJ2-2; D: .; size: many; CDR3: CSVEDKRFSGGESTGELFF; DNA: TGCAGCGTTGAAGATAAGAGATTTTCGGGGGGCGAATCAACCGGGGAGCTGTTTTTT
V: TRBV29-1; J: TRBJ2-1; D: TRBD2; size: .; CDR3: CSVKTSGYNEQFF; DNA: TGCAGCGTTAAGACTAGCGGATACAATGAGCAGTTCTTC
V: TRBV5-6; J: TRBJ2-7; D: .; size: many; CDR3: CASSSSRGIAYEQYF; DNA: TGTGCCAGCAGCTCTAGCAGGGGAATAGCCTACGAGCAGTACTTC
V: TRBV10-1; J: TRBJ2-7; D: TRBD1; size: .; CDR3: CASRPGQGAYEQYF; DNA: TGCGCCAGCAGACCGGGACAGGGGGCCTACGAGCAGTACTTC
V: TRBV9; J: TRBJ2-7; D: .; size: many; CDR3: CASSPSPTGSRYEQYF; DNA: TGTGCCAGCAGCCCCAGCCCTACAGGAAGTCGTTACGAGCAGTACTTC
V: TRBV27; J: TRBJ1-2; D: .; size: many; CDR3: CASSYGVGEYGYTF; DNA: TGTGCCAGCAGTTACGGGGTAGGAGAGTATGGCTACACCTTC
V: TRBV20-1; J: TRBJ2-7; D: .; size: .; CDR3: CSARDSYEQYF; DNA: TGCAGTGCTAGAGATTCCTACGAGCAGTACTTC
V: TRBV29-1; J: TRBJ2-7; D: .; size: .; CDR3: CSVGHSGAREQYF; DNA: TGCAGCGTCGGACACTCTGGGGCGCGCGAGCAGTACTTC
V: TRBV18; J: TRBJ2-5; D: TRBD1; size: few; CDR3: CASSPRRAGGQETQYF; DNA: TGTGCCAGCTCACCCCGGCGGGCAGGGGGCCAAGAGACCCAGTACTTC
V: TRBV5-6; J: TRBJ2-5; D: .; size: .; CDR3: CASRIQGGETQYF; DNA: TGTGCCAGCAGAATTCAGGGGGGGGAGACCCAGTACTTC
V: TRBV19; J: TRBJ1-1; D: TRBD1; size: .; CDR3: CANSRAGTGAPGAFF; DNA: TGTGCCAATAGTAGGGCAGGGACAGGAGCCCCTGGAGCTTTCTTT
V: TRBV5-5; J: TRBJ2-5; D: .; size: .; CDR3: CASSLGQGQGTQHF; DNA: TGTGCCAGCAGCTTAGGCCAGGGTCAAGGGACCCAGCACTTC
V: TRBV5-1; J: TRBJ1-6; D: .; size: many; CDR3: CASSLEFESPLHF; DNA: TGCGCCAGCAGCTTGGAATTTGAATCACCCCTCCACTTT
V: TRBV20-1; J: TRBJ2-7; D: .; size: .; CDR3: CSARPQTGSNHEQYF; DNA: TGCAGTGCTAGACCTCAAACGGGGAGTAACCACGAGCAGTACTTC
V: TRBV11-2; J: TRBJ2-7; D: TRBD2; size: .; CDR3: CASSLRTSGGQQYF; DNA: TGTGCCAGCAGCTTACGGACTAGCGGGGGGCAGCAGTACTTC